The 30 T cell receptor beta chains below all came from one sample that was sequenced in a study of cytomegalovirus exposure and HLA in healthy donors. PCR involved 60 Vbeta and 13 Jbeta primers. Using immunoSEQ multiplex PCR, the repertoire was profiled, and TCRdb retains in-frame clones only, with some absent. The table shows about 94,000 clones, with 76% occurring only once. Source material: PBMCs. Every receptor here comes from a male donor in good health and CMV-seronegative.

This clone was detected only once. The chain combines TRBV28 with TRBJ2-3, with 14 bases identical to TRBD2. This CDR3 spans 14 amino acids. Germline trimming cut 5 bases from V and 12 bases from J; bases unmatched to any gene: 7. The germline V gene encodes CDR1 MDHEN and CDR2 SYDVKM. The chain's CDR3 is CASSLRLAGGRQYF. The DNA of the CDR3 is TGTGCCAGCAGTCTTCGACTAGCGGGGGGGCGTCAGTATTTT.

This chain links TRBV9 with TRBJ2-5; D is possibly TRBD2 (7 bases). The CDR3 consists of 15 residues. The V gene lost 1 base and the J gene lost 1 base, with 11 bases spanning the gap. Germline CDR1 reads SGDLS; CDR2 reads YYNGEE. Here the CDR3 reads CASSVRGALQETQYF. CDR3 sequence (DNA): TGTGCCAGCAGCGTACGGGGGGCCCTCCAAGAGACCCAGTACTTC.

The chain couples TRBV5-1 to TRBJ1-1, with a weak D call TRBD1 (6 bases). This CDR3 comprises 20 residues. From germline, CDR1 is SGHRS and CDR2 YFSETQ. The V end lost 3 bases, the J end lost 10 bases, and 37 bases lay between the germline ends. As DNA, the CDR3 is TGCGCCAGCAGCTCCTTGGGGTTTTCGGGACACAACAAAGACACAAGTATAGCTTTCTTT. This gives the protein CASSSLGFSGHNKDTSIAFF.

The chain is built from TRBV9 and TRBJ2-1; TRBD2 matches at 12 bases. The ends lost 3 bases at V and 6 bases at J; junction bases unmatched: 7. The length of the CDR3 is 16 residues. CDR1 and CDR2 (germline): SGDLS, YYNGEE. The CDR3 sequence is CASSARLAGAGNEQFF. CDR3 bases: TGTGCCAGCAGCGCCCGACTAGCGGGAGCTGGCAATGAGCAGTTCTTC. Drawing the rest from reference TRBV9 and TRBJ2-1, the complete variable domain is DSGVTQTPKHLITATGQRVTLRCSPRSGDLSVYWYQQSLDQGLQFLIQYYNGEERAKGNILERFSAQQFPDLHSELNLSSLELGDSALYFCASSARLAGAGNEQFFGPGTRLTVL.

This clone was found once. One end of the junction is discordant with germline, which a read error may explain. The rearrangement joins TRBV28 to TRBJ1-5; TRBD1 is a possible D gene (6 bases). The V gene's germline CDR1 is MDHEN and CDR2 SYDVKM. The CDR3 totals 13 residues. The CDR3 bases are TGTGCCAGCAGTTTAGGGGGCGCAATCCGAATGGATTTT. Translated, it gives CASSLGGAIRMDF.

CDR3 DNA: TGTGCCAGCAGCACGACAGAGCTGTTCTCCTACGAGCAGTACTTC. Protein: CASSTTELFSYEQYF. This chain links TRBV7-9 with TRBJ2-7; tentative D call: TRBD1 (5 bases). The germline V gene encodes CDR1 SEHNR and CDR2 FQNEAQ (reference sequence). V was cut by 5 bases and J by 0 bases, with 14 bases left in between. The CDR3 has 15 amino acids. Drawing the rest from reference TRBV7-9 and TRBJ2-7, the complete variable domain is DTGVSQNPRHKITKRGQNVTFRCDPISEHNRLYWYRQTLGQGPEFLTYFQNEAQLEKSRLLSDRFSAERPKGSFSTLEIQRTEQGDSAMYLCASSTTELFSYEQYFGPGTRLTVT.

The chain carries TRBV6-5 and TRBJ2-7, with TRBD1 matching over 7 bases. Trimming at V came to 6 bases and at J to 0 bases, leaving 8 bases not matched to a gene. CDR1 MNHEY and CDR2 SVGAGI come from the germline V gene. This CDR3 has 15 amino acids. This CDR3 reads CASSQGWDSSYEQYF. CDR3 DNA: TGTGCCAGCAGCCAAGGTTGGGACAGCTCCTACGAGCAGTACTTC.

The V gene is TRBV29-1, the J gene TRBJ2-1, with D possibly matching TRBD1 (5 bases). The CDR3 consists of 15 residues. The ends were cut back, 6 bases at V and 0 bases at J, with 15 bases in the middle. Germline assignment: CDR1 SQVTM and CDR2 ANQGSEA. The CDR3 region is CSVRSQASSYNEQFF. The CDR3 bases are TGCAGCGTAAGGTCACAGGCCAGCTCCTACAATGAGCAGTTCTTC.

This clone was recorded a few times. The J gene is TRBJ2-7, the V gene TRBV6-5, with 7 bases fitting TRBD1. The CDR3 is 15 residues long. With 5 bases clipped from V and 3 bases from J, the junction kept 10 bases outside the gene matches. CDR1 and CDR2 (germline): MNHEY, SVGAGI. The CDR3 loop reads CASSPGDRGYYEQYF. In nucleotides, the CDR3 is TGTGCCAGCAGTCCAGGGGACAGAGGATACTACGAGCAGTACTTC.

The genes are TRBV11-3 and TRBJ2-1, with TRBD1 as a possible D gene (6 bases). Germline V gene sequence: CDR1 SGHNT, CDR2 YENEEA. The CDR3 covers 16 residues. V shed 5 bases and J shed 2 bases, with 16 bases lying between them. The CDR3 DNA is TGTGCCAGCAGCCTCCGACAGGACGGGGCCTACAATGAGCAGTTCTTC. Its translation is CASSLRQDGAYNEQFF. Based on the CDR3 plus reference TRBV11-3 and TRBJ2-1, the full variable domain is EAGVVQSPRYKIIEKKQPVAFWCNPISGHNTLYWYLQNLGQGPELLIRYENEEAVDDSQLPKDRFSAERLKGVDSTLKIQPAELGDSAVYLCASSLRQDGAYNEQFFGPGTRLTVL.

The chain recombines TRBV2 with TRBJ2-7, with 7 bases lining up with TRBD2. The V gene's germline CDR1 is SNHLY and CDR2 FYNNEI. The CDR3 totals 15 residues. V was clipped by 7 bases and J by 2 bases; unmatched bases: 11. For the CDR3, the DNA is TGTGCCAGCATCGAACTAGCGCTGACGACCTACGAGCAGTACTTC. Protein: CASIELALTTYEQYF.

This clone has more than one count but fewer than ten. This chain joins TRBV9 and TRBJ2-5, with unresolved D. Germline V gives CDR1 SGDLS, CDR2 YYNGEE. This CDR3 is built from 15 residues. Trimming removed 0 bases at V and 5 bases at J, with 14 bases between. The CDR3 DNA reads as TGTGCCAGCAGCGTAGATAGCACTCCGAGGGAGACCCAGTACTTC. Translation gives CASSVDSTPRETQYF.

CDR3 in DNA: TGTGCCAGCAGCTTACTACAGGGGGGCCTTGATTCACCCCTCCACTTT. It specifies CASSLLQGGLDSPLHF. The chain carries TRBV7-9 and TRBJ1-6, with 8 nucleotides matching TRBD1. The CDR3 totals 16 residues. The V gene end was trimmed by 2 bases and the J gene end by 8 bases; junction bases not matched to a gene: 8. From germline, CDR1 is SEHNR and CDR2 FQNEAQ (reference sequence).

V is TRBV6-5 and J is TRBJ1-2; D may be TRBD1 (5 bases). Germline V gene data show CDR1 as MNHEY and CDR2 as SVGAGI. This CDR3 is 15 amino acids long. The V gene lost 6 bases and the J gene lost 2 bases, with 16 bases spanning the gap. This CDR3 reads CASRPQGISNYGYTF. CDR3 in DNA: TGTGCCAGCAGACCGCAGGGAATATCGAACTATGGCTACACCTTC.

This clone came up a few times. This chain links TRBV5-6 with TRBJ2-3; a weak D match, TRBD2 (5 bases). With 4 bases removed from V and 9 bases from J, the gap between germline ends came to 9 bases. The CDR3 is 11 residues long. Germline V gene data show CDR1 as SGHDT and CDR2 as YYEEEE. In DNA form, the CDR3 reads TGTGCCAGCAGCGGGAGTTTAACGCAGTATTTT. Its translation is CASSGSLTQYF. The full variable domain, completed using reference TRBV5-6 and TRBJ2-3, is DAGVTQSPTHLIKTRGQQVTLRCSPKSGHDTVSWYQQALGQGPQFIFQYYEEEERQRGNFPDRFSGHQFPNYSSELNVNALLLGDSALYLCASSGSLTQYFGPGTRLTVL.

The rearrangement joins TRBV25-1 to TRBJ1-5, with TRBD1 identical over 7 bases. Germline values: CDR1 MGHDK, CDR2 SYGVNS. The CDR3 spans 14 residues. J lost 7 bases, V lost 6 bases, and 9 bases had no gene match. Here the CDR3 reads CASSQTGFGQPQHF. In DNA form, the CDR3 reads TGTGCCAGCAGCCAGACAGGGTTCGGGCAGCCCCAGCATTTT.

This chain connects TRBV20-1 to TRBJ2-7; TRBD2 is a possible D gene (5 bases). The CDR3 spans 11 residues. Germline V gene sequence: CDR1 DFQATT, CDR2 SNEGSKA (reference sequence). Trimming removed 6 bases from V and 1 base from J, with 7 bases in between. DNA for the CDR3: TGCAGTGCCGGGGTTTCCTACGAGCAGTACTTC. This sequence encodes CSAGVSYEQYF.

The chain recombines TRBV5-6 with TRBJ2-7; TRBD1 matches 7 bases. The germline gives CDR1 SGHDT, CDR2 YYEEEE. The J segment lost 7 bases and the V segment lost 4 bases, leaving 8 bases of the junction unmatched. The CDR3 consists of 13 residues. The CDR3 spells CASSLTGLGEQYF. The CDR3 DNA sequence: TGTGCCAGCAGCCTGACAGGGCTGGGGGAGCAGTACTTC.

The chain has TRBV5-6 and TRBJ1-2; D is possibly TRBD1 (6 bases). V dropped 4 bases and J dropped 3 bases, with 13 bases sitting between them. This CDR3 is built from 14 residues. CDR1 SGHDT and CDR2 YYEEEE come from the germline V gene. The CDR3 sequence is CASSLQGPDYGYTF. DNA for the CDR3: TGTGCCAGCAGCCTTCAGGGGCCCGACTATGGCTACACCTTC. Variable domain in full (rest from reference TRBV5-6 and TRBJ1-2): DAGVTQSPTHLIKTRGQQVTLRCSPKSGHDTVSWYQQALGQGPQFIFQYYEEEERQRGNFPDRFSGHQFPNYSSELNVNALLLGDSALYLCASSLQGPDYGYTFGSGTRLTVV.

V and J are TRBV4-3 and TRBJ1-2, with TRBD1 matching 9 bases. The CDR3 sequence is 17 residues long. CDR1 and CDR2 (germline): LGHNA, YSLEER. Unmatched junction bases numbered 12, after V lost 0 bases and J lost 7 bases. The CDR3 loop is CASSQDRRGTGNPGYTF. The CDR3 coding sequence is TGCGCCAGCAGCCAAGATAGGAGGGGGACAGGGAACCCTGGCTACACCTTC.

V and J are TRBV19 and TRBJ2-1; 7 bases are shared with TRBD2. After removal of 7 bases from V and 4 bases from J, the junction contained 13 bases not matched to a gene. There are 16 residues in the CDR3. In germline, CDR1 is LNHDA, CDR2 SQIVND (reference sequence). CDR3 in amino acids: CASTNRVLADYNEQFF. CDR3 in DNA: TGTGCCAGTACCAATAGGGTCCTAGCGGATTACAATGAGCAGTTCTTC.

The genes are TRBV7-9 and TRBJ2-7, with TRBD2 matching 12 bases. The J segment lost 0 bases and the V segment lost 1 base, leaving 1 base of the junction unmatched. Germline CDR1 is SEHNR and CDR2 is FQNEAQ (reference sequence). The CDR3 loop spans 16 amino acids. CDR3 bases: TGTGCCAGCAGCTTAGGGACTAGCGGGATCTCCTACGAGCAGTACTTC. It yields the protein CASSLGTSGISYEQYF.

The chain carries TRBV5-6 and TRBJ1-1; possibly TRBD1 for D (6 bases). The germline V gene has CDR1 SGHDT and CDR2 YYEEEE. This CDR3 is 13 amino acids long. V was shortened by 8 bases and J by 7 bases, with 18 bases between the two germline ends. The CDR3 loop is CASKHRVGDEAFF. In DNA form, the CDR3 reads TGTGCCAGTAAACACAGGGTCGGCGATGAAGCTTTCTTT.

The chain joins TRBV11-2 to TRBJ2-5; the D gene is possibly TRBD2 (6 bases). Germline CDR1 SGHAT, CDR2 FQNNGV. Trimming shortened V by 5 bases and J by 1 base, and 17 bases separated the two germline ends. The CDR3 sequence is 16 residues long. The CDR3 DNA sequence: TGTGCCAGCAGCCGACCCTTGGGACTCCTCCAAGAGACCCAGTACTTC. It yields the protein CASSRPLGLLQETQYF. The complete variable domain, with remaining parts taken from reference TRBV11-2 and TRBJ2-5, reads EAGVAQSPRYKIIEKRQSVAFWCNPISGHATLYWYQQILGQGPKLLIQFQNNGVVDDSQLPKDRFSAERLKGVDSTLKIQPAKLEDSAVYLCASSRPLGLLQETQYFGPGTRLLVL.

The gene calls are TRBV11-1 and TRBJ1-3, with D hard to call. CDR3 length equals 15 residues. The V and J ends lost 2 bases and 2 bases respectively, with 10 bases between them. Germline loops: CDR1 SGHAT, CDR2 FQDESV (reference sequence). The CDR3, as DNA: TGTGCCAGCAGCTTACTCGTCGGGGCTGGAAACACCATATATTTT. Protein: CASSLLVGAGNTIYF. Supplemented by reference TRBV11-1 and TRBJ1-3, the full variable domain reads EAEVAQSPRYKITEKSQAVAFWCDPISGHATLYWYRQILGQGPELLVQFQDESVVDDSQLPKDRFSAERLKGVDSTLKIQPAELGDSAMYLCASSLLVGAGNTIYFGEGSWLTVV.

This clone appeared once. This chain links TRBV5-6 with TRBJ1-5; 7 nucleotides line up with TRBD1. V shed 0 bases, J shed 4 bases, and the junction held 10 bases outside the gene matches. This CDR3 is 17 amino acids long. The germline V gene encodes CDR1 SGHDT and CDR2 YYEEEE. The CDR3 coding sequence is TGTGCCAGCAGCTTGGCGGGCAGGGGGGTTCAGAATCAGCCCCAGCATTTT. Protein product: CASSLAGRGVQNQPQHF.

J is TRBJ1-1 and V is TRBV5-4; D is unclear. Germline-derived CDR1 and CDR2 are SGHNT and YYREEE (reference sequence). Trimming stripped 4 bases from V and 1 base from J, with 14 bases between. This CDR3 is built from 15 residues. Here the CDR3 reads CASSISPQPNTEAFF. In DNA form, the CDR3 reads TGTGCCAGCAGCATAAGCCCACAGCCGAACACTGAAGCTTTCTTT.

This chain joins TRBV27 and TRBJ2-2; maybe TRBD2 (6 bases). The V gene lost 5 bases and the J gene lost 1 base, with 14 bases spanning the gap. The germline V gene encodes CDR1 MNHEY and CDR2 SMNVEV (reference sequence). CDR3 length: 16 amino acids. CDR3 amino acids: CASSPPAGGNTGELFF. CDR3 nucleotides: TGTGCCAGCAGTCCCCCGGCCGGGGGGAACACCGGGGAGCTGTTTTTT.

The chain uses TRBV30 and TRBJ1-2, with no clear D. Germline V gives CDR1 GTSNPN, CDR2 SVGIG (reference sequence). Deletions cut 1 base from V and 4 bases from J, with 13 bases between. The length of the CDR3 is 14 residues. The CDR3 DNA sequence: TGTGCCTGGAGTGCCCGGGGAGATATCTATGGCTACACCTTC. This translates into CAWSARGDIYGYTF.

The chain carries TRBV7-9 and TRBJ1-2; D uncertain. The CDR3 covers 14 residues. Trimming cost V 5 bases and J 5 bases, with 15 bases left between them. Germline CDR1 SEHNR, CDR2 FQNEAQ (reference sequence). CDR3 DNA sequence: TGTGCCAGCAGCCCGCCGGTCGAGATATATGGCTACACCTTC. It yields the protein CASSPPVEIYGYTF.